One T cell receptor beta chain is described in this entry. This entry is derived from a study of blood T cell repertoires in COVID-19. Across the whole study: Sites in the United States, Italy and Spain provided acute and convalescent COVID-19 samples. The cDNA or gDNA used as material had been derived from T cells, B-cell-depleted T cells, or PBMCs.

Methods used by the authors: How many nucleated cells were present was estimated from reference gene primer amplification. Profiled with immunoSEQ multiplex PCR; TCRdb holds only in-frame clones, not every one. That table furnishes V, J and clone size, whereas the DNA furnished D and trimming. The sample records approximately 45,000 clones, around four fifths being singletons. Germline-derived CDR1 and CDR2 are GTSNPN and SVGIG (reference sequence). The CDR3 covers 13 residues. V was shortened by 2 bases and J by 4 bases, with 9 bases between the two germline ends. The sequence was obtained from a woman of 80 years or more with acute or convalescent COVID-19. The sample taken for sequencing was peripheral blood. V is TRBV30 and J is TRBJ1-5, with a weak D call TRBD1 (6 bases). CDR3 protein: CAWSPQGNQPQHF. The CDR3 DNA sequence: TGTGCCTGGAGTCCCCAGGGGAATCAGCCCCAGCATTTT.